This entry features one TCR beta chain sequence. Which antigen it targets is not known. Base qualities are not recorded, but no much larger clone differs from it by a single base. The data were obtained in a study of cytomegalovirus exposure and HLA in healthy donors (dated by TCRdb to about 2017). Concerning the study at large: An earlier analysis of approximately 550 of the donors reported more than 250 Gb of sequence data and 100 million to 130 million unique TCR beta sequences from 150 million to 200 million T cells. Genome-wide SNP genotypes for about 65% of the 666 donors were used in a later genetic analysis, which treated that subset as a discovery cohort. In a later analysis, previously published TCR beta repertoires from hundreds of donors were re-analyzed and high-resolution HLA genotyping was added so that TCR occurrence patterns could be studied. The number of typed donors differed by locus: about 620-640 for A, B, C, DRB1 and DQB1; roughly 510 for DQA1; 606 for DPA1; and about 470 for DPB1. HLA typing covered class I and class II loci at four-digit resolution. The study was designed to test whether signatures of past pathogen exposure could be identified by cataloging public T cell receptors. An earlier analysis of nearly 600 of the donors applied high-throughput TCR beta sequencing to assess whether each TCR beta V gene segment acted as functional or pseudogenic. Among the roughly 400 genotyped donors, approximately 81% belonged to the genetic ancestry cluster associated with self-reported Caucasian donors. Alongside the repertoire data, information on donor age, sex, ethnicity and CMV serostatus was compiled. Roughly 300 gigabases of sequencing data and 78 million or so unique TCR sequences were included in an early release covering around 600 HLA-typed donors. A separate validation cohort of some 130 different subjects was used in addition to the roughly 700-subject first cohort. To predict cytomegalovirus infection status, the study combined high-throughput TCR immunosequencing, statistical association of individual TCRs with disease status, and machine learning. Every discovery cohort repertoire had been produced on one sequencing platform. The T cell repertoires of several hundred subjects were profiled by immunosequencing and related to cytomegalovirus serostatus. On average, about 240,000 unique TCR beta nucleotide sequences were sequenced per donor among 350 to 400 genotyped donors of the cohort, with 15% to 20% of those sequences being non-productive. In the later analysis, no new phenotypic data were used to find candidate immune exposures; instead, reliance was placed on TCR beta sequences and their occurrence across donors. Several DR-DQ haplotypes were treated as single units for association and clustering because of strong linkage in the cohort.

V is reduced by 0 bases and J by 4 bases, leaving a spacing of 15 bases between them. CDR3 length: 16 amino acids, cysteine to phenylalanine. Only the CDR3 region is kept as DNA, spanning 48 bases read in frame from base 1. Reading the germline V gene gives CDR1 MGHRA and CDR2 YSYEKL. Paper-wide results and their limitations: A cluster of highly shared sequence variants was judged likely to be a technical artifact of the sequencing pipeline. An association between a missense DCLRE1C variant and V-gene and J-gene trimming of TCR beta chains was found in a later genetic analysis and replicated in an independent cohort. The only immune exposure information available for the cohort was CMV serostatus. Compared with the roughly 670-donor mean, donors in an Asian-associated ancestry cluster had fewer N-insertions in productive TCRs, according to a later genetic analysis. In a later analysis, the rate of TCR association differed among HLA loci, with DRB1 alleles having the most associated TCRs and HLA-C alleles having the fewest. In vitro tests confirmed that three of the cytomegalovirus-associated TCR beta chains recognize cytomegalovirus antigens. The classifier was reported to diagnose cytomegalovirus status with high specificity and sensitivity in both the original cohort and the validation cohort. In this cohort, only TCR beta chains were sequenced, and detectable features were limited by the absence of alpha or paired-chain data. Correlated functional status among segregating V segments might reflect linkage disequilibrium, but an unknown experimental factor could not be ruled out. Roughly uniform sequencing depth across donors was assumed in presence/absence analyses, although this assumption may not hold. The study listed around 160 TCR beta chains as associated with cytomegalovirus. A later analysis associated 16,951 TCR beta sequences with specific HLA alleles at a false discovery rate of 0.05. While some public TCRs were present in many individuals, most TCR sequences turned up only very rarely across donors. According to a later analysis, parvovirus B19, influenza, CMV and Epstein-Barr virus appeared linked to several top co-occurrence clusters. Because some donors lacked HLA typing at each locus, the association tests relied only on the typed subset. Most CMV-associated TCR beta chains appeared to be HLA-restricted in a later analysis, and the HLA associations seemed to be driven largely by CMV exposure. Compared with equally common non-associated chains, HLA-associated TCR beta chains in a later analysis were more clonally expanded and had lower generation probabilities. About 17 rarely observed V segments, including chromosome 9 orphons, were excluded from the earlier analysis of some 590 of the donors because counts were too low. A further reported finding was that TCR beta sequences accurately predicted the HLA-A and HLA-B alleles for most subjects in the first cohort. The authors suggested that the approach could potentially be generalized to other disease states and immunological phenotypes. When HLA alleles, especially DR and DQ, strongly co-occurred, attributing TCR associations to individual alleles was difficult. Some IMGT-functional V segments, including TRBV6-2 and TRBV6-3, could not be told apart with the 87-base-pair reads, so those segments were excluded. In an earlier analysis of some 500 of the donors, most TCR beta V segments appeared in productive rearrangements about 87% or about 30% of the time, broadly matching IMGT annotations.

The library was produced with the immunoSEQ multiplex PCR assay. The multiplex PCR relied on a mix of 60 forward primers for TCR Vbeta segments and 13 reverse primers for TCR Jbeta segments. A multiplex PCR assay on genomic DNA amplified the CDR3 region of rearranged TCR beta genes. On the Illumina HiSeq System, the amplified TCR beta libraries were sequenced as 87-base-pair reads. The published analysis was carried out like this. A later analysis tallied approximately 87 million unique TCR beta chains across the 666 repertoires, and roughly 11 million of those chains were shared by two or more donors. To remove PCR and sequencing errors, raw reads were error-corrected and collapsed into unique sequences using a nearest-neighbor algorithm that merged closely related sequences. Alignment of CDR3 sequences to IMGT reference sequences was used to assign V, D and J gene segments. Each retained sequence needed at least a six-nucleotide match to both a V gene segment and a J gene segment. Rearrangements were classified as productive when the CDR3 lacked stop codons and remained in frame with V and J, and all other rearrangements were classified as non-productive. Following IMGT convention, CDR3 was defined as the stretch from the second conserved V-encoded cysteine to the conserved J-encoded phenylalanine. Sequences without an unambiguous match to a single V gene segment were excluded from the earlier analysis of approximately 560 of the donors. In an earlier analysis of about 590 of the donors, a V segment was called functional when productive rearrangements were above 56.7%, and segregating when the standard deviation between donors exceeded 5%. A statistical classification framework was developed to diagnose cytomegalovirus status using the catalog of TCR beta chain sequences. In a later analysis, V and J genes were assigned by comparing TCR nucleotide sequences against IMGT/GENE-DB human TR gene sequences. A later analysis assigned CDR3 sequences and most-parsimonious VDJ recombination scenarios with the TCRdist pipeline. In a later analysis, every TCR beta chain was defined by the combination of its CDR3 amino acid sequence and its V-gene family, and reads without a unique V-gene family were dropped. As a way to deal with suspected cross-contamination and a sequencing artifact, a later analysis dropped under 600 nucleotide sequences that were highly shared and had low generation probability. For each public chain, a later analysis derived a clonal expansion index from normalized ranks of inferred template counts within each repertoire. In a later analysis, generation probabilities were computed with a VDJ recombination model fitted to out-of-frame rearrangements, and the resulting probabilities were checked against IGoR. Hypergeometric tests were used in a later analysis to score TCR-TCR, TCR-HLA and TCR-CMV co-occurrence, with a repertoire-size bias correction applied to the TCR pairs. A later analysis estimated false discovery rates by permuting HLA or CMV assignments 20 times. A later analysis grouped co-occurring TCRs with DBSCAN, adding TCRdist sequence similarity when clustering within HLA-allele-positive subsets. Repertoires with fewer than 30,000 or more than 120,000 public chains, plus five repertoires with anomalous nucleotide sharing, were excluded from co-occurrence clustering. Here the immuneACCESS table is served through TCRdb, limited to in-frame sequences with V and J called. Missing clones are a known gap in these copies; in checked studies unresolved V genes cover under half, and the rest lacks a known reason. V, J and clone size derive from that table, while D and trimming were established from the DNA sequence. The sample table records 180,000 or so clones; about 80% of these occur just once. Of the sample, 11% to 15% falls within the top ten clones.

The cohort was made up of 666 healthy bone marrow donors. At the time of sampling, all cohort members were nominally healthy, though unrecorded immune exposures were likely present. The donor tested CMV seropositive and was one of the 289 seropositive cohort members. Each donor provided a peripheral blood sample, and peripheral blood mononuclear cells were used for TCR beta sequencing. Genomic DNA extraction from the blood cell samples was performed with the Qiagen DNeasy Blood Extraction Kit. This sequence uses TRBV4-1 and TRBJ1-2; a tentative D match to TRBD1 spans 5 bases. The sequencing sample was made of PBMCs. The source is a man in his fifties or sixties in good health and CMV-seropositive. The DNA sequence follows: TGCGCCAGCAGCCAAGACCCCGTGACAAGGGGCTATGGCTACACCTTC. Its protein is CASSQDPVTRGYGYTF.